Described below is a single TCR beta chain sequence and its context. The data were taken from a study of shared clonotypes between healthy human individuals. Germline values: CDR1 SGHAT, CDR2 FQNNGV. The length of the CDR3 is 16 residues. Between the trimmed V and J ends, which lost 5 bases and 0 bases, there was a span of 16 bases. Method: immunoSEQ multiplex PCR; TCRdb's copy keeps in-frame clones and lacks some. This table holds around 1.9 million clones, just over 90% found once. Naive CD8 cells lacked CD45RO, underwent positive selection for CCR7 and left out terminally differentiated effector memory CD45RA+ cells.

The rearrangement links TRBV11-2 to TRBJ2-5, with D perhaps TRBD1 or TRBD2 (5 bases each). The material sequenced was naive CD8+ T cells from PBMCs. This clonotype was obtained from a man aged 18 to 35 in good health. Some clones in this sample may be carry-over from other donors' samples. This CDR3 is CASSRGDAVYQETQYF. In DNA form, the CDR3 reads TGTGCCAGCAGCCGAGGGGATGCAGTGTACCAAGAGACCCAGTACTTC.